What follows are 17 T cell receptor beta chains derived from one specimen sequenced in a study of shared clonotypes between healthy human individuals. Sequenced by immunoSEQ multiplex PCR; TCRdb stores in-frame clones only, minus some. The repertoire holds roughly 650,000 clones, roughly 97% seen once, with 0.045% to 0.06% in the top ten. Sequenced input: naive CD4+ T cells sorted from blood. Subset given: CD45RA+ positively selected. These receptors were collected from a woman in her thirties in good health.

The genes are TRBV2 and TRBJ2-2, with D possibly matching TRBD2 (5 bases). This CDR3 is built from 16 residues. The V and J ends lost 4 bases and 2 bases respectively, with 14 bases between them. Germline V lookup: CDR1 SNHLY, CDR2 FYNNEI. CDR3 in amino acids: CASSGPVAPNTGELFF. Written as DNA, the CDR3 is TGTGCCAGCAGTGGCCCGGTAGCGCCAAACACCGGGGAGCTGTTTTTT. The variable domain in full, with the rest retrieved from reference TRBV2 and TRBJ2-2, is EPEVTQTPSHQVTQMGQEVILRCVPISNHLYFYWYRQILGQKVEFLVSFYNNEISEKSEIFDDQFSVERPDGSNFTLKIRSTKLEDSAMYFCASSGPVAPNTGELFFGEGSRLTVL.

The chain recombines TRBV10-3 with TRBJ2-1; possible D gene TRBD1, 6 bases. The germline CDR1 and CDR2 sequences are ENHRY and SYGVKD. V was pared by 6 bases and J by 9 bases, with 9 bases between. The CDR3 spans 11 residues. CDR3 residues: CAIRTGSEQFF. The CDR3 DNA is TGTGCCATCAGAACAGGGAGTGAGCAGTTCTTC.

The chain is built from TRBV28 and TRBJ1-5; maybe TRBD1 (5 bases). The CDR3 spans 14 residues. Trimming pared 11 bases from V and 4 bases from J, leaving 18 bases between. Germline CDR1 MDHEN, CDR2 SYDVKM. CDR3 nucleotides: TGTGCCGGCTCATGGGACGGTCAAAATCAGCCCCAGCATTTT. Protein product: CAGSWDGQNQPQHF.

The V and J genes are TRBV5-1 and TRBJ2-7; D is ambiguous. CDR1 is SGHRS, CDR2 YFSETQ, per germline. Trimming removed 0 bases from V and 0 bases from J, with 7 bases in between. This CDR3 comprises 14 residues. The CDR3 is CASSLGPASYEQYF. For the CDR3, the DNA is TGCGCCAGCAGCTTGGGCCCGGCCTCCTACGAGCAGTACTTC.

The chain recombines TRBV5-1 with TRBJ2-1; 13 bases map to TRBD2. V lost 4 bases to trimming and J lost 3 bases; unmatched junction nucleotides: 7. The CDR3 has 17 residues. Germline loops: CDR1 SGHRS, CDR2 YFSETQ. The CDR3 DNA sequence: TGCGCCAGCAGCCCGAGACTAGCGGGAGGATACTACAATGAGCAGTTCTTC. Its translation is CASSPRLAGGYYNEQFF.

This clone was seen just once. This chain connects TRBV10-1 to TRBJ2-5; D unclear. Germline V gene lookup returns CDR1 WNHNN and CDR2 SYGVQD (reference sequence). Trimming pared 8 bases from V and 11 bases from J, leaving 9 bases between. CDR3 size: 9 residues. CDR3 sequence: CASGYEQYF. In DNA form, the CDR3 reads TGCGCCAGCGGTTATGAGCAGTACTTC.

The chain joins TRBV27 to TRBJ1-2, with 11 bases lining up with TRBD1. After removal of 6 bases from V and 7 bases from J, the junction contained 10 bases not matched to a gene. The CDR3 consists of 15 residues. Germline assignment: CDR1 MNHEY and CDR2 SMNVEV (reference sequence). Here the CDR3 reads CASRTPGQGVGGYTF. For the CDR3, the DNA is TGTGCCAGCAGGACGCCGGGACAGGGGGTTGGTGGCTACACCTTC.

The chain employs TRBV28 and TRBJ2-6; 13 bases are a match to TRBD2. Germline V CDR1 and CDR2: MDHEN, SYDVKM. V shed 5 bases and J 3 bases; nucleotides not matched to a gene: 1. The CDR3 totals 16 residues. CDR3 residues: CASSGLAGVGANVLTF. The CDR3 DNA sequence: TGTGCCAGCAGTGGACTAGCGGGAGTTGGGGCCAACGTCCTGACTTTC.

This chain links TRBV15 with TRBJ1-1; D ambiguous. The germline CDR1 and CDR2 sequences are LNHNV and YYDKDF (reference sequence). Trimming stripped 3 bases from V and 1 base from J, with 6 bases between. This CDR3 is 13 amino acids long. CDR3 nucleotide sequence: TGTGCCACCAGCAGGGACGGGAACACTGAAGCTTTCTTT. Amino acid sequence: CATSRDGNTEAFF.

The chain has TRBV5-1 and TRBJ2-7; 11 nucleotides align to TRBD2. The germline V gene encodes CDR1 SGHRS and CDR2 YFSETQ. Trimming cost V 0 bases and J 3 bases; bases outside gene matches: 5. The CDR3 totals 16 residues. In DNA form, the CDR3 reads TGCGCCAGCAGCTTGGCACTTCTAGCGGGAGGCTACGAGCAGTACTTC. Amino acids: CASSLALLAGGYEQYF.

CDR3 sequence: CASSRQGLSYEQYF. DNA for the CDR3: TGTGCCAGCAGTCGCCAAGGGCTATCCTACGAGCAGTACTTC. The J gene is TRBJ2-7, the V gene TRBV27; D not certain. The length of the CDR3 is 14 residues. Per the germline V gene, CDR1 is MNHEY and CDR2 is SMNVEV (reference sequence). Trimming removed 5 bases from V and 1 base from J, with 12 bases in between.

The chain links TRBV4-1 to TRBJ1-5; maybe TRBD1 (5 bases). V lost 6 bases to trimming and J lost 1 base, with 16 bases between them. The CDR3 runs to 16 residues. Germline values: CDR1 MGHRA, CDR2 YSYEKL. DNA for the CDR3: TGCGCCAGCAGTGAATTGGGGGTCGGGAGCAATCAGCCCCAGCATTTT. It specifies CASSELGVGSNQPQHF.

The chain links TRBV28 to TRBJ1-2; D possibly corresponds to TRBD1 (5 bases). Germline CDR1 is MDHEN and CDR2 is SYDVKM. This CDR3 comprises 12 residues. The germline V and J ends were trimmed by 5 bases and 8 bases, with 12 bases remaining between them. In DNA form, the CDR3 reads TGTGCCAGCAGTGAAAGTAGGGGCGGCTACACCTTC. It encodes CASSESRGGYTF.

The chain joins TRBV7-9 to TRBJ2-7; D gene ambiguous. The CDR3 loop spans 12 amino acids. Germline lookup yields CDR1 SEHNR and CDR2 FQNEAQ (reference sequence). V was clipped by 2 bases and J by 7 bases, with 9 bases between them. The CDR3 DNA follows: TGTGCCAGCAGCTTATCTTTCTTGGAGCAGTACTTC. It yields the protein CASSLSFLEQYF.

The chain couples TRBV5-1 to TRBJ1-4; a weak D match, TRBD1 (5 bases). The CDR3 extends over 13 amino acids. Germline V gene sequence: CDR1 SGHRS, CDR2 YFSETQ. V dropped 6 bases and J dropped 7 bases, with 13 bases sitting between them. CDR3 loop: CASMAGNGEKLFF. CDR3 nucleotide sequence: TGCGCCAGCATGGCAGGGAACGGTGAAAAACTGTTTTTT.

In nucleotides, the CDR3 is TGTGCCATCAGTGAGGAGAGCGGGAGGGCCACCAAAAACATTCAGTACTTC. It translates to CAISEESGRATKNIQYF. This sequence joins TRBV10-3 and TRBJ2-4; 10 positions agree with TRBD2. Germline assignment: CDR1 ENHRY and CDR2 SYGVKD. V dropped 2 bases and J dropped 2; count of bases not matched to a gene: 6. The length of the CDR3 is 17 residues.

J is TRBJ2-7 and V is TRBV10-2; D is unclear. Germline CDR1 is WSHSY and CDR2 is SAAADI. V lost 6 bases and J 0 bases, leaving 3 bases between the germline ends. The CDR3 covers 11 residues. CDR3 protein: CASRHSYEQYF. CDR3 in DNA: TGCGCCAGCAGACACTCCTACGAGCAGTACTTC.